This T cell receptor (beta chain) originates from a study of T cells in localized non-small cell lung cancer. About this clone: The antigen remains undetermined.

The study, taken as a whole, reports: When the top 100 tumor clones were examined, a median about 60 of them also appeared in the adjacent lung, which was paired and uninvolved.

This table comes from immunoSEQ multiplex PCR, and its TCRdb copy is limited to in-frame clones, with some not included. The table lists almost 35,000 clones, 93% of them singletons. The source material was peripheral blood, sampled before any cancer treatment. The sequence was collected from a female donor of 60 years or more with stage I lung adenocarcinoma.

CDR3 DNA sequence: TGTGCCAGCGGGGGGGACCAGCCCCAGCATTTT. Translation: CASGGDQPQHF. The chain uses TRBV7-2 and TRBJ1-5, with D perhaps matching TRBD1 (5 bases). V was cut by 8 bases and J by 7 bases, with 9 bases left in between. Germline CDR1 SGHTA, CDR2 FQGNSA. This CDR3 spans 11 amino acids.